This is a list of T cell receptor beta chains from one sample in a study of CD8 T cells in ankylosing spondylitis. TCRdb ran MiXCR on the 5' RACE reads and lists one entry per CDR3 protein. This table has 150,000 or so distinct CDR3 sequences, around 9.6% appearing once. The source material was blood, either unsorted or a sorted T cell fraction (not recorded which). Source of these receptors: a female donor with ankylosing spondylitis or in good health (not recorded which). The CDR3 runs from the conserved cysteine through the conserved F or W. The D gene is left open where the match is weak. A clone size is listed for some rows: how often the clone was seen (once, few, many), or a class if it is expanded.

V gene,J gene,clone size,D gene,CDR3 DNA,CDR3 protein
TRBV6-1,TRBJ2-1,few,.,TGTGCCAGCAGTGAAGACGGTAGCTCCTACAATGAGCAGTTCTTC,CASSEDGSSYNEQFF
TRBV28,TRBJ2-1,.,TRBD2,TGTGCCAGCAGGGGACTGGGACTAAACTACAATGAAGAGCAGTTCTTC,CASRGLGLNYNEEQFF
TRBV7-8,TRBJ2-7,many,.,TGTGCCAGCAGCTTACAGGGTCTGACCGAGCAGTACTTC,CASSLQGLTEQYF
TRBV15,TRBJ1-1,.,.,TGTGCCACCAGCGGAGACTGGGACGGCACTGAAGCTTTCTTT,CATSGDWDGTEAFF
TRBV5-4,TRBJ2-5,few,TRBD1,TGTGCCAGCAGCTTGGATTTGACAGGGAATTTGGAGACCCAGTACTTC,CASSLDLTGNLETQYF
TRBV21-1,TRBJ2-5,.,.,TGTGCCAGCAGCAAAGTGACAGGAGGGGGCCAAGAGACCCAGTACTTC,CASSKVTGGGQETQYF
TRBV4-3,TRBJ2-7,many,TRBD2,TGCGCCAGCAGCCAGGACCGTAGCGGGAGAGGCTACGAGCAGTACTTC,CASSQDRSGRGYEQYF
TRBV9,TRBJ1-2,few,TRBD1,TGTGCCAGCAGCGTAGCTCGGACAGGCATGAACTATGGCTACACCTTC,CASSVARTGMNYGYTF
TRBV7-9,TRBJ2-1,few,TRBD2,TGTGCCAGCAGCCCGGCTAGCGGGGCCACCTACAATGAGCAGTTCTTC,CASSPASGATYNEQFF
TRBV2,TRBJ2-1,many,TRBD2,TGTGCCAGCTGTTACGTCCAGACTAGCGCCAAACATGAGCAGTTCTTC,CASCYVQTSAKHEQFF
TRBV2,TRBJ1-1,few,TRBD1,TGTGCCAGCAGAGAGACAGGGGGCCACACTGAAGCTTTCTTT,CASRETGGHTEAFF
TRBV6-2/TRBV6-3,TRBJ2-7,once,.,TGTGCCAGCACCGACGGGGGAGAGCAGTACTTC,CASTDGGEQYF
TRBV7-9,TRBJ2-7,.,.,TGTGCCAGCAGCCCCCTCAAACCCTACGAGCAGTACTTC,CASSPLKPYEQYF
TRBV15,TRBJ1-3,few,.,TGTGCCACCAGCCGAAGCGGGCCTGGAAACACCATATATTTT,CATSRSGPGNTIYF
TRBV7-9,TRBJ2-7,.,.,TGTGCCAGCAGCTTAACACAGGTTGCAGGGTACTTC,CASSLTQVAGYF
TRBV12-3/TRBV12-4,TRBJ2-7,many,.,TGTGCCAGCAGTCCGGACGGAGAGGAGTGCGAGCAGTACTTC,CASSPDGEECEQYF
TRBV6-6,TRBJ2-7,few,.,TGTGCCAGCAGTTATGGGGTAACCGAGCAGTACTTC,CASSYGVTEQYF
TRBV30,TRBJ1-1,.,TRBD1,TGTGCCTGGGGAGGGACAGTCGAAGCTTTCTTT,CAWGGTVEAFF
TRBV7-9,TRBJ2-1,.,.,TGTGCCAGCAGCCGGACGGGACCGATTAAGGGGGAGCAGTTCTTC,CASSRTGPIKGEQFF
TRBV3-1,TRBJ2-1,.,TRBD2,TGTGCCAGCAGCCTAACTAGCGGAATAATGGAGCACTTCTTC,CASSLTSGIMEHFF
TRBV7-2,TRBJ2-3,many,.,TGTGCCAGCAGCCCTATCCTAAGCATCACACACACAGATACGCAGTATTTT,CASSPILSITHTDTQYF
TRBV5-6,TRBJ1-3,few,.,TGTGCCAGCAGCTTGGCGGGGCTCTCGGGAAACACCATATATTTT,CASSLAGLSGNTIYF
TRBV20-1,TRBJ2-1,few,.,TGCAGTGACGGATCCGGGCCCCCGTCCGGTGAGCAGTTCTTC,CSDGSGPPSGEQFF
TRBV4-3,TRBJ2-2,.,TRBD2,TGCGCCAGCAGCCAAGGGTTGGGGGAGGGCCGCACCGGGGAGCTGTTTTTT,CASSQGLGEGRTGELFF
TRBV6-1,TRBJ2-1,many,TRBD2,TGTGCCAGCAGTACGGGAGGTTCCTACAATGAGCAGTTCTTC,CASSTGGSYNEQFF
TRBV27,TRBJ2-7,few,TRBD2,TGTGCCAGCAGTCCCGGACTAGTTCGCTACTACGAGCAGTACTTC,CASSPGLVRYYEQYF
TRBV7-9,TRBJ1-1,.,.,TGTGCCAGCAGCTTTAAGAGGTCCACAGCTTTCTTT,CASSFKRSTAFF
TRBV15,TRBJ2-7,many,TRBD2,TGTGCCACCAGCTCCCGGACTAGCTACGAGCAGTACTTC,CATSSRTSYEQYF
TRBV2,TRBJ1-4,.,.,TGTGCCAGCAATCCGGGACACCTCACTGAAAAACTGTTTTTT,CASNPGHLTEKLFF
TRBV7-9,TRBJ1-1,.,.,TGTGCCAGCAGCCCATGGGAGACTGAAGCTTTCTTT,CASSPWETEAFF
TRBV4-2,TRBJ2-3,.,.,TGTGCCAGCAGCCAGGGGGGACTTATTCAGTATTTT,CASSQGGLIQYF
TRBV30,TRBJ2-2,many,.,TGTGCCTGGAGTGGTGGTGGGCTGTTTTTT,CAWSGGGLFF
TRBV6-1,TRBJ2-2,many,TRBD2,TGTGCCAGCAGCTGGACTAGCGGGAGACCCGGGGAGCTGTTTTTT,CASSWTSGRPGELFF
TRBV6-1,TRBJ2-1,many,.,TGTGCCAGCAGCCCCCGACAGTACAATGAGCAGTTCTTC,CASSPRQYNEQFF
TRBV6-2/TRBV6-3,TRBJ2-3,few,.,TGTGCCAGCAGTTCGACCAGGACGCAGTATTTT,CASSSTRTQYF
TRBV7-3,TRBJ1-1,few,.,TGTGCCAGCAGCTCTAAGAACACTGAAGCTTTCTTT,CASSSKNTEAFF
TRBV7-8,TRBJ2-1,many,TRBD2,TGTGCCAGCAGCTTAGGGCTAGCGGGAAACAATGAGCAGTTCTTC,CASSLGLAGNNEQFF
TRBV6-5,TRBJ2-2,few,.,TGTGCCAGCAGTTACTCGATCCAAGGGGTCACCGGGGAGCTGTTTTTT,CASSYSIQGVTGELFF
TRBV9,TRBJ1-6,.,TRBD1,TGTGCCAGCAGCGCGGCTACAGGGGGCGGTAATTCACCCCTCCACTTT,CASSAATGGGNSPLHF
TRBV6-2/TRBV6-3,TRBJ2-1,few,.,TGTGCCAGCAGTTATACTGAGCCCCAGGGGATAGTAGTCATTTCCTACAATGAGCAGTTCTTC,CASSYTEPQGIVVISYNEQFF
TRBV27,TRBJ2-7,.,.,TGTGCCAGCAGTTGGAGGGGATCCTACGAGCAGTACTTC,CASSWRGSYEQYF
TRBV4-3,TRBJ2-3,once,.,TGCGCCAGCAGCCAAGATAGCGGATACTCAGATACGCAGTATTTT,CASSQDSGYSDTQYF